The clone carrying this T cell receptor beta chain was counted a single time. The sample originates from a study of blood T cell repertoires in COVID-19. Study-wide background: Researchers got acute and convalescent COVID-19 samples from the United States, Italy and Spain.

Under the authors' procedure: Scientists estimated how many nucleated cells there were by amplifying reference gene primers. Here immunoSEQ multiplex PCR was the method, and the copy in TCRdb shows in-frame clones only, minus some. V, J and clone size are taken as reported in that table, and D and trimming were inferred from the DNA itself. The data hold some 67,000 clones, with roughly 88% observed a single time. CDR1 is SGDLS, CDR2 YYNGEE, per germline. This CDR3 has 14 amino acids. With 2 bases clipped from V and 6 bases from J, the junction kept 3 bases outside the gene matches. The J gene is TRBJ2-3, the V gene TRBV9, with 10 positions matching TRBD2. Specimen: peripheral blood. The sequence came from a woman between 55 and 75 years old with acute or convalescent COVID-19. The CDR3 DNA sequence: TGTGCCAGCAGCGTTAGCGGGGGGCGCGATACGCAGTATTTT. Translating it yields CASSVSGGRDTQYF.